A selection of T cell receptor beta chains follows, all from one sample in a study of CD4+ T cells in melanoma. TCRdb keeps only in-frame clones here, not all; method: immunoSEQ multiplex PCR. This table holds about 9,900 clones, approximately 70% found once. Sequencing was carried out using peripheral blood. All receptors derive from a human donor with melanoma. The CDR3 runs from the conserved cysteine through the conserved F or W. A D gene is named only where the DNA matches it firmly. Size is stated for part of the rows, as once, few or many counts, or as a class when the clone is expanded.

>.|TRBD1|TRBV5-6|TRBJ1-2|17
TGTGCCAGCAGCTACTTCACAACGGGACAGGGGGACTATGGCTACACCTTC
CASSYFTTGQGDYGYTF
>.|TRBD1|TRBV27|TRBJ2-7|16
TGTGCCAGCAGCAGAGAGAAGACAGGGAACCCCTACGAGCAGTACTTC
CASSREKTGNPYEQYF
>.|.|TRBV5-1|TRBJ2-4|15
TGCGCCAGCAGCTTGGACACTAGGGACTCAAACATTCAGTACTTC
CASSLDTRDSNIQYF
>.|.|TRBV27|TRBJ1-5|13
TGTGCCAGCAGTTTAACCAGTTATCAGCCCCAGCATTTT
CASSLTSYQPQHF
>.|.|TRBV12-1|TRBJ1-2|13
TGTGCCAGCAGCTTGGGGACAGGGAGTGGCTACACCTTC
CASSLGTGSGYTF
>.|TRBD1|TRBV7-9|TRBJ2-7|15
TGTGCCAGCAGCTTACCGGGGACAGTCTCCTACGAGCAGTACTTC
CASSLPGTVSYEQYF
>few|.|TRBV19|TRBJ2-7|13
TGTGCCAGTAGTCTCGGGACCACCTACGAGCAGTACTTC
CASSLGTTYEQYF
>.|.|TRBV1|TRBJ1-6|13
TGCACCAGCACCGGGGGGGCTTGTTCACCCCTCCACTTT
CTSTGGACSPLHF
>once|.|TRBV4-1|TRBJ2-3|15
TGCGCCAGCAGCCAAAATCCCCTCGACACAGATACGCAGTATTTT
CASSQNPLDTDTQYF
>few|TRBD1|TRBV7-2|TRBJ1-2|13
TGTGCCAGCAGCGAGACAGGGGTCTATGGCTACACCTTC
CASSETGVYGYTF
>once|TRBD1|TRBV4-1|TRBJ1-2|15
TGCGCCAGCAGCCAAGAGGACAGGCGGGATTATGGCTACACCTTC
CASSQEDRRDYGYTF
>.|.|TRBV5-4|TRBJ2-5|13
TGTGCCAGCAGCTTAGGGCAGCAAGAGACCCAGTACTTC
CASSLGQQETQYF
>many|TRBD1|TRBV27|TRBJ1-4|16
TGTGCCAGCAGCCTTCGACAGGGCCTAGGAAATGAAAAACTGTTTTTT
CASSLRQGLGNEKLFF
>.|TRBD1|TRBV7-2|TRBJ1-2|14
TGTGCCAGCAGCACCCGGGACAGCATGTATGGCTACACCTTC
CASSTRDSMYGYTF
>once|.|TRBV19|TRBJ2-1|16
TGTGCCAGTAGTATAGCTGGGGGGTCTGCTTTAGGGGAGCAGTTCTTC
CASSIAGGSALGEQFF
>medium-sized|.|TRBV27|TRBJ1-5|15
TGTGCCAGCACCCACTGGCCCATGGGCAATCAGCCCCAGCATTTT
CASTHWPMGNQPQHF
>.|.|TRBV5-1|TRBJ1-6|13
TGCGCCAGCAGCTTATCGGGGGTTTCACCCCTCCACTTT
CASSLSGVSPLHF
>.|.|TRBV7-8|TRBJ1-1|15
TGTGCCAGCAGCTCCCGACCGACAGTGAACACTGAAGCTTTCTTT
CASSSRPTVNTEAFF
>large|TRBD1|TRBV6-6|TRBJ2-7|13
TGTGCCAGCAGTTCTTCAGGGGGCTACGAGCAGTACTTC
CASSSSGGYEQYF
>.|TRBD1|TRBV4-2|TRBJ1-2|12
TGTGCCAGCAGCCAGACAGGGAGTGGCTACACCTTC
CASSQTGSGYTF
>.|.|TRBV5-4|TRBJ2-1|13
TGTGCCAGCAGCCATACTAGTAGCAATGAGCAGTTCTTC
CASSHTSSNEQFF
>.|TRBD1|TRBV19|TRBJ1-4|13
TGTGCCAGCGCGGGACAGCATAATGAAAAACTGTTTTTT
CASAGQHNEKLFF
>once|TRBD1|TRBV7-3|TRBJ1-2|15
TGTGCCAGCAGCGCCGGTACCGGGACAGGGAGAGGCTACACCTTC
CASSAGTGTGRGYTF
>.|.|TRBV4-3|TRBJ1-4|13
TGCGCCAGCAGCCGGGGGGGGAATGAAAAACTGTTTTTT
CASSRGGNEKLFF
>.|.|TRBV6-5|TRBJ1-2|13
TGTGCCAGCAGTTACTCGTATAACTATGGCTACACCTTC
CASSYSYNYGYTF
>.|.|TRBV11-3|TRBJ1-4|16
TGTGCCAGCAGCTTAACGGGGCTTATGGGAAATGAAAAACTGTTTTTT
CASSLTGLMGNEKLFF
>.|.|TRBV7-3|TRBJ2-2|13
TGTGCCAGCAGCTTACACCTCACCGGGGAGCTGTTTTTT
CASSLHLTGELFF
>medium-sized|.|TRBV9|TRBJ2-1|15
TGTGCCAGCAGCTTAACCAACAGGGAAGAGGATGAGCAGTTCTTC
CASSLTNREEDEQFF
>.|.|TRBV7-9|TRBJ2-2|14
TGTGCCAGCAGCTTCTCCGGGGCCCCCGGGGAGCTGTTTTTT
CASSFSGAPGELFF
>.|.|TRBV9|TRBJ2-1|16
TGTGCCAGCAGCGTAGAAAAGGGGAGCTCCTACAATGAGCAGTTCTTC
CASSVEKGSSYNEQFF
>.|TRBD2|TRBV4-3|TRBJ2-1|15
TGCGCCAGCAGCCAAGGGGGGGGGACTGTAGGTGAGCAGTTCTTC
CASSQGGGTVGEQFF
>large|TRBD1|TRBV6-5|TRBJ2-7|14
TGTGCCAGCAGTCTAGGACAGGCTGCCTACGAGCAGTACTTC
CASSLGQAAYEQYF
>.|TRBD1|TRBV28|TRBJ1-3|17
TGTGCCAGCAGTGTACCCATAGGCGGACAGGGAGGAAACACCATATATTTT
CASSVPIGGQGGNTIYF
>.|.|TRBV20-1|TRBJ2-1|11
TGCAGTGCTTGGGACTTCAATGAGCAGTTCTTC
CSAWDFNEQFF
>.|.|TRBV18|TRBJ2-7|12
TGTGCCAGCTCACCAGGAGGGGACGAGCAGTACTTC
CASSPGGDEQYF
>.|TRBD1|TRBV5-8|TRBJ2-1|15
TGTGCCAGCAGCTTCGGGACAGGGTGGTTTAATGAGCAGTTCTTC
CASSFGTGWFNEQFF
>.|TRBD1|TRBV7-2|TRBJ2-2|16
TGTGCCAGCAGCTTAGCCGGGACAGGGGTTGTCGGGGAGCTGTTTTTT
CASSLAGTGVVGELFF
>.|.|TRBV5-3|TRBJ1-6|12
TGTGCCAGCAGAAAGGAGAGTTCACCCCTCCACTTT
CASRKESSPLHF
>.|TRBD1|TRBV7-9|TRBJ2-3|15
TGTGCCAGCAGCCCCGGGACAGGGGACACAGATACGCAGTATTTT
CASSPGTGDTDTQYF
>.|.|TRBV5-4|TRBJ2-3|13
TGTGCCGGTTCTTGGGTCACCACAGATACGCAGTATTTT
CAGSWVTTDTQYF
>once|.|TRBV30|TRBJ1-6|12
TGTGCCTGGAGCGATAATAATTCACCCCTCCACTTT
CAWSDNNSPLHF
>.|TRBD1|TRBV4-2|TRBJ1-5|17
TGTGCCAGCAGCCGTAATACAGGGGGCGCTGGCAATCAGCCCCAGCATTTT
CASSRNTGGAGNQPQHF
>.|.|TRBV27|TRBJ2-6|14
TGTGCCAGCAATGCAGGGGCTGGGGCCAACGTCCTGACTTTC
CASNAGAGANVLTF
>few|TRBD1|TRBV5-6|TRBJ2-2|15
TGTGCCAGCAGACTGGGACAGGGGGCGAACGGGGAGCTGTTTTTT
CASRLGQGANGELFF
>.|.|TRBV19|TRBJ2-1|14
TGTGCCAGTAGTCCGCCCGGACCGTACAATGAGCAGTTCTTC
CASSPPGPYNEQFF
>.|.|TRBV7-9|TRBJ1-6|14
TGTGCCAGCAGCTTAGTGCCGGGAAACTCACCCCTCCACTTT
CASSLVPGNSPLHF